The following is a T cell receptor (beta chain) sequence with its context. As yet, its antigen is unknown. The sample comes from a study of beta chain features in type 1 diabetes. Background on the study: Sorted cells numbering around 100,000,000 were examined across all samples.

Germline-derived CDR1 and CDR2 are GTSNPN and SVGIG (reference sequence). V was pared by 4 bases and J by 0 bases, with 3 bases of the junction left unmatched. The CDR3 spans 14 residues. By way of CD45RO/CCR7/CD25/CD127/CD95/CD27, the CD4+ regulatory, stem cell-like memory, central memory and naive cells were sorted. Study-level results: VDJ junctions in type 1 diabetes patients carried more deletions and fewer insertions. All four CD4+ subsets of Type 1 diabetes patients contained TCRB CDR3s that were moderately but significantly shorter.

The whole isolated RNA underwent reverse transcription, so sequencing captured expressed TCRB transcripts. Sequencing was performed with immunoSEQ multiplex PCR; in TCRdb, only in-frame clones are kept and a portion is missing. The sample has hundreds of thousands of clones; roughly 13% are singletons. This sequence originates from a man in his late teens or twenties with type 1 diabetes. The sequenced material came from naive CD4+ T cells from blood. The chain carries TRBV30 and TRBJ1-5, with TRBD1 matching 7 bases. This CDR3 reads CAWKGAVSNQPQHF. The CDR3 region has the DNA TGTGCCTGGAAGGGGGCAGTTAGCAATCAGCCCCAGCATTTT.